The 27 T cell receptor beta chains in this list originate from one sample, sequenced in a study of T cells in Graves' hyperthyroidism and ophthalmopathy. Amplified regions were TCR beta CDR3 sequences from RNA transcripts. With the HTBI primer set, the TCR CDR3 went through a first round of RT-PCR. TCRdb redid the calling of the multiplex PCR reads with MiXCR, one entry per CDR3 protein. Of hundreds of thousands of distinct CDR3 sequences in the sample, around a third were seen once. The specimen was blood. Every receptor here comes from a woman aged 40 to 49 with Graves' hyperthyroidism.

The chain couples TRBV5-1 to TRBJ1-1; D might be TRBD1 (5 bases). V was pared by 3 bases and J by 0 bases, with 12 bases between. CDR3 length equals 15 residues. Germline V gene sequence: CDR1 SGHRS, CDR2 YFSETQ. The CDR3 loop reads CASSSGGGLNTEAFF. The CDR3 DNA reads as TGCGCCAGCAGCTCTGGGGGGGGACTGAACACTGAAGCTTTCTTT.

The chain is built from TRBV29-1 and TRBJ1-2; TRBD1 matches at 11 bases. V lost 4 bases and J lost 3; bases outside the gene matches: 7. CDR1 SQVTM and CDR2 ANQGSEA come from the germline V gene. The CDR3 covers 15 residues. As DNA, the CDR3 is TGCAGCGTTGGGGACAGGGGGGCCGGGGACTATGGCTACACCTTC. As protein: CSVGDRGAGDYGYTF.

This clonotype was picked up a small number of times. The V call is TRBV20-1, the J call TRBJ1-2; 10 positions agree with TRBD1. The CDR3 extends over 13 amino acids. The V and J ends lost 4 bases and 7 bases, in that order; junction bases with no gene match: 6. Germline CDR1 reads DFQATT; CDR2 reads SNEGSKA (reference sequence). CDR3 sequence: CSANTGTGAGYTF. CDR3 bases: TGCAGTGCTAACACCGGGACAGGGGCTGGCTACACCTTC.

The chain links TRBV6-5 to TRBJ2-2; 11 bases fit TRBD2. The CDR3 totals 18 residues. The germline CDR1 and CDR2 sequences are MNHEY and SVGAGI. After removal of 4 bases from V and 6 bases from J, the junction contained 13 bases not matched to a gene. DNA of the CDR3: TGTGCCAGCAGTTTTTTAGCGGGAGGGCCTATCAAGTCCGGGGAGCTGTTTTTT. Its translation: CASSFLAGGPIKSGELFF.

This clonotype occurred many times. This chain connects TRBV5-1 to TRBJ1-2; no firm D call. The germline gives CDR1 SGHRS, CDR2 YFSETQ. This CDR3 comprises 17 residues. V was shortened by 4 bases and J by 7 bases, with 26 bases between the two germline ends. The CDR3 nucleotides are TGCGCCAGCAGCGCCTTCGTGCTGGGGATAGGGCAGAGTGGCTACACCTTC. It is translated as CASSAFVLGIGQSGYTF.

This clonotype was counted between two and nine times. The V gene is TRBV10-3, the J gene TRBJ1-1, with a tentative D call TRBD1 (5 bases). This CDR3 has 12 amino acids. V was shortened by 9 bases and J by 8 bases, with 16 bases between the two germline ends. The germline gives CDR1 ENHRY, CDR2 SYGVKD. The CDR3 region is CAMGDGAREAFF. As DNA, the CDR3 is TGTGCCATGGGCGATGGGGCGCGAGAAGCTTTCTTT.

This clonotype was observed once. This sequence joins TRBV7-8 and TRBJ1-5; possibly TRBD1 for D (6 bases). Per the germline V gene, CDR1 is SGHVS and CDR2 is FQNEAQ. This CDR3 has 16 amino acids. With 3 bases removed from V and 2 bases from J, the gap between germline ends came to 14 bases. The DNA of the CDR3 is TGTGCCAGCAGCTTTAGGGCAGGGGCAGGCAATCAGCCCCAGCATTTT. Protein sequence: CASSFRAGAGNQPQHF.

In its sample, this clonotype was seen a few times. The rearrangement uses TRBV11-2 and TRBJ2-7; D not resolved. The CDR3 runs to 14 residues. CDR1 and CDR2 (germline): SGHAT, FQNNGV. V was shortened by 5 bases and J by 3 bases, with 14 bases between the two germline ends. CDR3 DNA: TGTGCCAGCAGCCGAATGGGATTAAACTACGAGCAGTACTTC. It translates to CASSRMGLNYEQYF.

Concerning this clonotype: A much larger clone is a single base away; this may be a read error. The chain carries TRBV6-5 and TRBJ2-7; D uncertain. The J call may be wrong; the DNA end is better matched by TRBJ2-1. CDR3 size: 13 residues. Germline-derived CDR1 and CDR2 are MNHEY and SVGAGI. CDR3 DNA: TGTGCCAGCACTCCATATAGTGGCTACGAGCAGTTCTTC. Its protein is CASTPYSGYEQFF.

There are many counts of this clonotype. This chain joins TRBV12-3 or TRBV12-4 and TRBJ1-1; D gene unclear. Between the trimmed V and J ends, which lost 1 base and 5 bases, there was a span of 11 bases. This CDR3 has 14 amino acids. The DNA for the CDR3 is TGTGCCAGCAGTTTAGATGGTAGGGAAACTGAAGCTTTCTTT. Translation gives CASSLDGRETEAFF.

With respect to this clonotype: Being one base from a much bigger clone, this may be a read error. The rearrangement joins TRBV12-3 or TRBV12-4 to TRBJ1-5; D is possibly TRBD1 (5 bases). Trimming shortened V by 4 bases and J by 1 base, and 14 bases separated the two germline ends. This CDR3 is 16 amino acids long. CDR3 nucleotides: TGTGCCAGCAGTTGGGCAGGGAGTGGGAGCAATCAGCCCCAGCATTTT. Amino acid sequence: CASSWAGSGSNQPQHF.

As concerns this clonotype: This CDR3 fails to terminate in the conserved phenylalanine or tryptophan, so it likely reflects a read error. The chain employs TRBV25-1 and TRBJ1-1, with D perhaps matching TRBD1 (5 bases). Per germline, CDR1 MGHDK and CDR2 SYGVNS. The V end lost 2 bases, the J end lost 8 bases, and 12 bases lay between the germline ends. This CDR3 contains 13 residues. DNA of the CDR3: TGTGCCAGCAGTGAAATGAGCAGGGCGGAAGCTTTCCTT. Residues: CASSEMSRAEAFL.

The chain combines TRBV7-2 with TRBJ1-6, with TRBD1 as a possible D gene (5 bases). V lost 0 bases, J lost 9 bases, and 9 bases lay in between. The CDR3 extends over 14 amino acids. Germline values: CDR1 SGHTA, CDR2 FQGNSA. CDR3 region: CASSLAHGGSPLHF. The CDR3, as DNA: TGTGCCAGCAGCTTAGCGCACGGGGGTTCACCCCTCCACTTT.

This chain joins TRBV5-5 and TRBJ1-5, with TRBD1 matching over 11 bases. Trimming at V came to 4 bases and at J to 5 bases, leaving 5 bases not matched to a gene. This CDR3 comprises 15 residues. CDR1 and CDR2 (germline): SGHKS, YYEKEE (reference sequence). The DNA of the CDR3 is TGTGCCAGCAGCAGAATGGGACAGGGGGATCAGCCCCAGCATTTT. Its translation: CASSRMGQGDQPQHF.

The chain carries TRBV24-1 and TRBJ2-7; no reliable D call. The CDR3 extends over 12 amino acids. V was trimmed by 4 bases and J by 4 bases, leaving 7 bases between them. Germline V CDR1 and CDR2: KGHDR, SFDVKD. The CDR3 protein is CATSDRGYEQYF. DNA of the CDR3: TGTGCCACCAGTGACCGCGGATACGAGCAGTACTTC.

This chain joins TRBV12-3 or TRBV12-4 and TRBJ1-4, with D perhaps matching TRBD1 (5 bases). CDR3 length: 17 amino acids. V was cut by 3 bases and J by 5 bases, with 19 bases left in between. The CDR3 DNA reads as TGTGCCAGCAGTTTTGTCCCGAATGGGGGGTACAATGAAAAACTGTTTTTT. This translates into CASSFVPNGGYNEKLFF.

Ten or more counts support this clonotype. V and J are TRBV10-3 and TRBJ1-5, with D possibly being TRBD1 (5 bases). Trimming took off 2 bases at V and 0 bases at J, with 8 bases between the two ends. This CDR3 has 15 residues. Germline V gene sequence: CDR1 ENHRY, CDR2 SYGVKD. CDR3: CAISEGHISNQPQHF. The CDR3 DNA follows: TGTGCCATCAGTGAGGGACATATTAGCAATCAGCCCCAGCATTTT.

This chain joins TRBV7-2 and TRBJ1-2, with TRBD1 identical over 7 bases. Germline lookup yields CDR1 SGHTA and CDR2 FQGNSA. This CDR3 contains 13 residues. Germline trimming cut 5 bases from V and 3 bases from J; bases unmatched to any gene: 3. In DNA form, the CDR3 reads TGTGCCAGCAGCGCAGGACAGGACTATGGCTACACCTTC. Translated: CASSAGQDYGYTF.

V usage is TRBV7-2 and J usage is TRBJ2-5; D perhaps matches TRBD2 (6 bases). The V and J ends lost 6 bases and 4 bases respectively, with 18 bases between them. Germline CDR1 and CDR2: SGHTA and FQGNSA. CDR3 length equals 15 residues. In DNA form, the CDR3 reads TGTGCCAGCAGTCCCGGAGTCGGGGGTCGAGAGACCCAGTACTTC. Translated: CASSPGVGGRETQYF.

The rearrangement links TRBV4-2 to TRBJ2-5; TRBD2 agrees at 7 bases. This CDR3 region has 15 residues. V lost 0 bases and J lost 3; bases outside the gene matches: 4. Germline V gene lookup returns CDR1 LGHNA and CDR2 YNFKEQ. CDR3 protein: CASSQDPLAEETQYF. DNA for the CDR3: TGTGCCAGCAGCCAAGATCCCCTAGCGGAAGAGACCCAGTACTTC.

On this clonotype: Without the conserved terminal phenylalanine or tryptophan, this CDR3 likely stems from a read error. The V and J genes are TRBV10-2 and TRBJ1-1; 8 positions match TRBD1. The CDR3 spans 14 residues. The germline CDR1 and CDR2 sequences are WSHSY and SAAADI. V shed 4 bases, J shed 1 base, and the junction held 2 bases outside the gene matches. CDR3 sequence reads: CASSVQGGNTEAFS. CDR3 DNA: TGCGCCAGCAGTGTACAGGGGGGGAACACTGAAGCTTTCTCT.

This clonotype came up many times. The chain is built from TRBV12-3 or TRBV12-4 and TRBJ1-2; tentative D call: TRBD1 (5 bases). The V end lost 5 bases, the J end lost 4 bases, and 14 bases lay between the germline ends. This CDR3 has 14 residues. The CDR3 nucleotides are TGTGCCAGCAGTCTATCCGGGGACCGCTATGGCTACACCTTC. As protein: CASSLSGDRYGYTF.

The V gene is TRBV4-1, the J gene TRBJ1-1; D is possibly TRBD1 (5 bases). The germline gives CDR1 MGHRA, CDR2 YSYEKL. The length of the CDR3 is 14 residues. Deletions cut 4 bases from V and 7 bases from J, with 16 bases between. The CDR3 DNA reads TGCGCCAGCAGCCCCGAGAGTGGGACGGGTGAAGCTTTCTTT. This encodes CASSPESGTGEAFF.

This clonotype was detected ten times or more. The CDR3 loop reads CATSTGQGGELFF. The CDR3 region has the DNA TGTGCCACCAGCACTGGACAGGGCGGGGAGCTGTTTTTT. V usage is TRBV24-1 and J usage is TRBJ2-2; 8 nucleotides agree with TRBD1. V lost 7 bases and J lost 7; bases outside the gene matches: 4. Germline V lookup: CDR1 KGHDR, CDR2 SFDVKD. This CDR3 is 13 amino acids long.

The table lists this clonotype with a few counts. CDR3 region: CASSQDIRVRGYTF. The CDR3 bases are TGTGCCAGCAGTCAGGACATACGGGTTCGTGGCTACACCTTC. The chain links TRBV28 to TRBJ1-2, with a tentative D call TRBD1 (5 bases). The V end was cut by 5 bases, the J end by 7 bases, with 17 bases between. In germline, CDR1 is MDHEN, CDR2 SYDVKM. The CDR3 contains 14 residues.

The CDR3 sequence is CASSRGTPVTEAFF. DNA for the CDR3: TGTGCCAGCAGTCGCGGGACCCCAGTCACTGAAGCTTTCTTT. The rearrangement joins TRBV12-3 or TRBV12-4 to TRBJ1-1; D might be TRBD1 (5 bases). The CDR3 length is 14 residues. Trimming left V 5 bases short and J 4 bases short, with 14 bases between.

This clonotype came up many times. CDR3: CASSRRLVQETQYF. The CDR3 DNA is TGTGCCAGCAGTCGACGACTAGTTCAAGAGACCCAGTACTTC. V is TRBV11-2 and J is TRBJ2-5; tentative D call: TRBD2 (6 bases). The V gene's germline CDR1 is SGHAT and CDR2 FQNNGV. Trimming removed 6 bases at V and 2 bases at J, with 13 bases between. This CDR3 has 14 residues.